The subject of this entry is one TCR beta chain. Its antigen is as yet unknown. The source of the sample is a study of T cell responses to AZD1222 COVID-19 vaccine. Assay used: immunoSEQ multiplex PCR; TCRdb lists only in-frame clones, some missing. The repertoire holds about 150,000 clones, with roughly nine tenths as singletons. Trimming took 5 bases from V and 7 from J, leaving 15 bases between them. CDR3 length: 14 residues. Germline V gene lookup returns CDR1 SGHAT and CDR2 FQNNGV. Study results and limitations: The donors showed a predominance of white British ancestry and of females, with possible underestimation of clonal diversity. At baseline, just five or six AZD1222 recipients tested seropositive.

The receptor was isolated from an adult in good health. This specimen was peripheral blood, taken on day 0 of AZD1222 vaccination. V gene TRBV11-2 combines with J gene TRBJ2-1; D is undetermined. The chain's CDR3 is CASSPRAVWNEQFF. The DNA for the CDR3 is TGTGCCAGCAGCCCCCGGGCCGTTTGGAATGAGCAGTTCTTC.